The 19 T cell receptor beta chains presented below share a single source sample, sequenced in a study of T cells after yellow fever vaccination. TCRdb re-called the 5' RACE reads through MiXCR, storing one row per CDR3 protein. The data show over 110,000 distinct CDR3 sequences, with around 7.7% seen just once and roughly 0.77% held by the top ten. The sample here was CD4+ T cells sorted from PBMCs, taken 5 days after the yellow fever booster vaccination. The source is a man aged 30-40 years who received the YFV17D yellow fever vaccine.

The rearrangement joins TRBV5-8 to TRBJ1-2; TRBD1 agrees at 7 bases. V lost 0 bases to trimming and J lost 1 base; unmatched junction nucleotides: 3. Germline V gives CDR1 SGHTS, CDR2 YDEGEE. The CDR3 is made up of 15 amino acids. The CDR3 DNA is TGTGCCAGCAGCTTGGGAGGGGGCATTAACTATGGCTACACCTTC. Translated, it gives CASSLGGGINYGYTF.

The V call is TRBV19, the J call TRBJ2-5; D remains ambiguous. The CDR3 contains 14 residues. The germline V and J ends were trimmed by 5 bases and 5 bases, with 15 bases remaining between them. Per germline, CDR1 LNHDA and CDR2 SQIVND (reference sequence). The CDR3 DNA reads TGTGCCAGTAGTCCCTCCCCCCGGCTGGAGACCCAGTACTTC. The encoded protein is CASSPSPRLETQYF.

The table lists this clonotype with many counts. This rearrangement joins TRBV5-1 to TRBJ2-1, with a tentative D call TRBD2 (5 bases). V was trimmed by 4 bases and J by 0 bases, leaving 11 bases between them. This CDR3 comprises 15 residues. Germline V gene data show CDR1 as SGHRS and CDR2 as YFSETQ. The CDR3 is CASSQQTSSYNEQFF. The CDR3 region has the DNA TGCGCCAGCAGCCAACAAACTAGCTCCTACAATGAGCAGTTCTTC.

This chain joins TRBV2 and TRBJ2-1; 10 nucleotides align to TRBD2. This CDR3 spans 18 amino acids. CDR1 and CDR2 (germline): SNHLY, FYNNEI. Trimming cost V 10 bases and J 0 bases; bases outside gene matches: 15. The CDR3 here is CAICLRTSGRSSYNEQFF. The CDR3 nucleotides are TGTGCCATCTGTCTAAGGACTAGCGGCCGGAGCTCCTACAATGAGCAGTTCTTC. Supplemented by reference TRBV2 and TRBJ2-1, the full variable domain reads EPEVTQTPSHQVTQMGQEVILRCVPISNHLYFYWYRQILGQKVEFLVSFYNNEISEKSEIFDDQFSVERPDGSNFTLKIRSTKLEDSAMYFCAICLRTSGRSSYNEQFFGPGTRLTVL.

This clonotype was detected a few times. In DNA form, the CDR3 reads TGTGCCAGCAGTCCAGGGGGCGTGCAGTTCTTC. Encoded protein: CASSPGGVQFF. The chain uses TRBV2 and TRBJ2-1; TRBD1 matches 8 bases. From germline, CDR1 is SNHLY and CDR2 FYNNEI. V lost 5 bases, J lost 12 bases, and 3 bases stayed unmatched. The CDR3 has 11 amino acids. The whole variable domain, filled in from reference TRBV2 and TRBJ2-1, reads EPEVTQTPSHQVTQMGQEVILRCVPISNHLYFYWYRQILGQKVEFLVSFYNNEISEKSEIFDDQFSVERPDGSNFTLKIRSTKLEDSAMYFCASSPGGVQFFGPGTRLTVL.

This clonotype was seen repeatedly, ten times or more. The chain links TRBV20-1 to TRBJ2-5; D ambiguous. The CDR3 has 11 residues. Germline V gene lookup returns CDR1 DFQATT and CDR2 SNEGSKA (reference sequence). V was pared by 7 bases and J by 2 bases, with 8 bases between. This chain's CDR3 is CSGRSQETQYF. CDR3 sequence (DNA): TGCAGTGGGCGGTCTCAAGAGACCCAGTACTTC.

This clonotype was seen only once. A much larger clone lies one base from this, so it may be a read error. This chain joins TRBV7-2 and TRBJ1-1, with D unclear. The ends were cut back, 3 bases at V and 3 bases at J, with 14 bases in the middle. CDR3 length equals 15 residues. CDR1 SGHTA and CDR2 FQGNSA come from the germline V gene. The CDR3 here is CASSFSGIEYTEAFF. The CDR3 DNA reads as TGTGCCAGCAGCTTTAGTGGCATAGAGTACACTGAAGCTTTCTTT.

This clonotype appeared once. Being one base from a much bigger clone, this may be a read error. The chain carries TRBV7-9 and TRBJ2-1; TRBD2 matches at 9 bases. CDR1 SEHNR and CDR2 FQNEAQ come from the germline V gene (reference sequence). The CDR3 runs 15 residues. CDR3 sequence (DNA): TGTGCCAGCAGCTTTAAGTCTAGCGGGGCCAATGAGCGGTTCTTC. It yields the protein CASSFKSSGANERFF.

This clonotype was counted only a few times. A read error is possible here, since a much larger clone lies one base away. This chain uses TRBV3-1 with TRBJ2-3; no firm D call. The germline V gene encodes CDR1 LGHDT and CDR2 YNNKEL (reference sequence). CDR3 length equals 15 residues. CDR3 coding DNA: TGTGCCACCAGCCATGCCCCCACGTACCCAGATACGCAGTATTTT. It encodes CATSHAPTYPDTQYF.

The table lists this clonotype with many counts. The chain links TRBV20-1 to TRBJ2-1, with 10 bases aligning to TRBD2. The germline V gene has CDR1 DFQATT and CDR2 SNEGSKA (reference sequence). The CDR3 is 15 amino acids. Unmatched junction bases numbered 2, after V lost 1 base and J lost 2 bases. CDR3 bases: TGCAGTGCTAGAGCTAGCGGGAGTCCCTACAATGAGCAGTTCTTC. Translated: CSARASGSPYNEQFF.

In its sample, this clonotype was seen many times. This chain uses TRBV7-2 with TRBJ2-7; D might be TRBD1 (7 bases). The CDR3 is 15 residues long. Germline assignment: CDR1 SGHTA and CDR2 FQGNSA. V was pared by 8 bases and J by 0 bases, with 17 bases between. The CDR3: CASLTQGGTSYEQYF. CDR3 coding DNA: TGTGCCAGCTTGACGCAGGGGGGAACCTCCTACGAGCAGTACTTC.

This clonotype was counted between two and nine times. V and J are TRBV12-3 or TRBV12-4 and TRBJ2-2, with 10 bases that match TRBD2. With 7 bases clipped from V and 8 bases from J, the junction kept 13 bases outside the gene matches. This CDR3 contains 16 residues. CDR3 coding DNA: TGTGCCAGCAAATTACTAGCGGGAACCTTCCGGGGGGAGCTGTTTTTT. This sequence encodes CASKLLAGTFRGELFF.

Ten or more counts support this clonotype. The CDR3 coding sequence is TGTGCCAGCAGTCGGATGTTAGGGGAGCAGTACTTC. Protein: CASSRMLGEQYF. The V call is TRBV6-2 or TRBV6-3, the J call TRBJ2-7, with D uncertain. The germline V gene encodes CDR1 MNHEY and CDR2 SVGEGT. This CDR3 has 12 amino acids. V was pared by 5 bases and J by 7 bases, with 12 bases between.

This clonotype has at least ten counts. V gene TRBV20-1 combines with J gene TRBJ1-5; TRBD1 matches at 8 bases. The trim removed 6 bases at V and 6 bases at J, leaving 7 bases unmatched. The CDR3 sequence is 13 residues long. Germline V gives CDR1 DFQATT, CDR2 SNEGSKA (reference sequence). CDR3 loop: CSAGTGDSQPQHF. For the CDR3, the DNA is TGCAGTGCGGGGACAGGTGATAGTCAGCCCCAGCATTTT.

This clonotype was seen ten or more times. The chain joins TRBV18 to TRBJ1-5; weak D call: TRBD1 (5 bases). CDR3 size: 14 residues. Germline assignment: CDR1 KGHSH and CDR2 LQKENI. V gave up 0 bases and J gave up 9 bases, with 12 bases separating them. The chain's CDR3 is CASSPPTGEPPQHF. DNA of the CDR3: TGTGCCAGCTCACCACCAACAGGCGAGCCGCCCCAGCATTTT.

This clonotype occurred many times. The chain has TRBV7-9 and TRBJ2-3; 8 bases agree with TRBD2. CDR1 SEHNR and CDR2 FQNEAQ come from the germline V gene (reference sequence). The length of the CDR3 is 15 residues. With V trimmed by 6 bases and J by 2 bases, 7 bases remained unmatched. The CDR3 nucleotides read TGTGCCAGCAGTTCTACCGGGAGGGCCACAGATACGCAGTATTTT. Translating it yields CASSSTGRATDTQYF.

This clonotype has ten or more counts. The chain uses TRBV12-3 or TRBV12-4 and TRBJ1-6; possible D gene TRBD1, 5 bases. Trimming cost V 4 bases and J 7 bases, with 8 bases left between them. The CDR3 runs to 13 residues. The DNA of the CDR3 is TGTGCCAGCAGTTCAGGGTTCAATTCACCCCTCCACTTT. It codes for CASSSGFNSPLHF.

This clonotype was counted at least ten times. This chain joins TRBV5-1 and TRBJ2-1; the D is unclear. Germline-derived CDR1 and CDR2 are SGHRS and YFSETQ. The CDR3 is made up of 15 amino acids. V gave up 4 bases and J gave up 5 bases, with 16 bases separating them. CDR3 DNA: TGCGCCAGCAGCGCCGTTTGGGTGAGCGACAATGAGCAGTTCTTC. Translated: CASSAVWVSDNEQFF.

This clonotype showed up many times. The V and J genes are TRBV5-1 and TRBJ2-1, with TRBD2 matching 11 bases. J gave up 7 bases and V 0 bases, and 9 bases lay outside the gene matches. This CDR3 contains 17 residues. Germline loops: CDR1 SGHRS, CDR2 YFSETQ. The CDR3 is CASSLATSGRARNEQFF. CDR3 bases: TGCGCCAGCAGCTTGGCCACTAGCGGGAGAGCCAGGAATGAGCAGTTCTTC. Looking up the rest from reference TRBV5-1 and TRBJ2-1 gives the full variable domain: KAGVTQTPRYLIKTRGQQVTLSCSPISGHRSVSWYQQTPGQGLQFLFEYFSETQRNKGNFPGRFSGRQFSNSRSEMNVSTLELGDSALYLCASSLATSGRARNEQFFGPGTRLTVL.